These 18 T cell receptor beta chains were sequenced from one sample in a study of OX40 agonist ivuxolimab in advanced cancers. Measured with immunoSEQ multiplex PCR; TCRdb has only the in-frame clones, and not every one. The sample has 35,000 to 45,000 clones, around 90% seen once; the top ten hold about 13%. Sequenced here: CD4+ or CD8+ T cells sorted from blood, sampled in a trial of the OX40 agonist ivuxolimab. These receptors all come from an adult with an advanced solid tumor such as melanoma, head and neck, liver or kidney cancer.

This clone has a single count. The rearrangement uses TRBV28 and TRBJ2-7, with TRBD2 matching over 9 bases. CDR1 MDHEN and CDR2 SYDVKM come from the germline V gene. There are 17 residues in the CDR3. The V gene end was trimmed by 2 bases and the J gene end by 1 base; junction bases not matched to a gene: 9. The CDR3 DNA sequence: TGTGCCAGCAGTTTAAGGCTTAGCGGGAGTACTTCCTACGAGCAGTACTTC. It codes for CASSLRLSGSTSYEQYF.

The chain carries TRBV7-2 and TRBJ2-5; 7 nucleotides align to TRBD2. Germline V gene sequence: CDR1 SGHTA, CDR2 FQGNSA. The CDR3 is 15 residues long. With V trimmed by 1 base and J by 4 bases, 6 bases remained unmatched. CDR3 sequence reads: CASSLGGGVGETQYF. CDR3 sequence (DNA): TGTGCCAGCAGCTTAGGGGGAGGGGTAGGAGAGACCCAGTACTTC.

The CDR3 region has the DNA TGTGCCAGTAGCAATTCCCAGGGGGTATTTTGGGTCGGCACAGATACGCAGTATTTT. Its translation is CASSNSQGVFWVGTDTQYF. The chain recombines TRBV19 with TRBJ2-3, with 7 bases fitting TRBD1. Germline CDR1 LNHDA, CDR2 SQIVND (reference sequence). Trimming removed 6 bases from V and 1 base from J; junction bases left unmatched: 19. The CDR3 extends over 19 amino acids.

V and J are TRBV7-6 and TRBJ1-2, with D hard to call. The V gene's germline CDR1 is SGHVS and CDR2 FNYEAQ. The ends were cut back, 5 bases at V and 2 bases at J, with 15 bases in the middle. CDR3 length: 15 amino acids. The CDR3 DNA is TGTGCCAGCAGCCCCCTTCCCGGTGGAAACTATGGCTACACCTTC. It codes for CASSPLPGGNYGYTF.

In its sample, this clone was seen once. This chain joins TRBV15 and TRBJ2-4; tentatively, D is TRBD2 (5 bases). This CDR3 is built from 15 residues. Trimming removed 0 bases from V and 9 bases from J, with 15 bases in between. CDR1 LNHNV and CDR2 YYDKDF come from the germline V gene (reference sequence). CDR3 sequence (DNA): TGTGCCACCAGCAGAGAGGGAGCACCCATCGGCATTCAGTACTTC. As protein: CATSREGAPIGIQYF.

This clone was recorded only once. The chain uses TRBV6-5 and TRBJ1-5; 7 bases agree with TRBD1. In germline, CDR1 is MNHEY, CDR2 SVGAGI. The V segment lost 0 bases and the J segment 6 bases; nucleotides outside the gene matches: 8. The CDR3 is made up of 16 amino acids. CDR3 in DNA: TGTGCCAGCAGTTACTCGTCGGCTGCAGGGGGTCAGCCCCAGCATTTT. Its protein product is CASSYSSAAGGQPQHF.

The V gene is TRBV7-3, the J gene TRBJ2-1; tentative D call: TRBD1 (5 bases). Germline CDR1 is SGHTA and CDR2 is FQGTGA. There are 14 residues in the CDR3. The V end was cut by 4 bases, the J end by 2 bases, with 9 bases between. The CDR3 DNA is TGTGCCAGCAGCTCTGGGGCCACCTACAATGAGCAGTTCTTC. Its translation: CASSSGATYNEQFF.

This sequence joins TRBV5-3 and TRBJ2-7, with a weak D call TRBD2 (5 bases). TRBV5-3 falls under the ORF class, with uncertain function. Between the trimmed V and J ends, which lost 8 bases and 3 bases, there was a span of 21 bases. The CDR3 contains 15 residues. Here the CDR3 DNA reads TGTGCCAGCAGCCCTGGTTCCTCGGCGGGCTACGAGCAGTACTTC. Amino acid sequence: CASSPGSSAGYEQYF.

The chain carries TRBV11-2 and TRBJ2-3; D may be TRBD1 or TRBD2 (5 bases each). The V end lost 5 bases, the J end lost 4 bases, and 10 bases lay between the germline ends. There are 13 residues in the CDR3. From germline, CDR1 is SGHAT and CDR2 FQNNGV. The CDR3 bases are TGTGCCAGCAGCCATGGGGACCCAGATACGCAGTATTTT. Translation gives CASSHGDPDTQYF. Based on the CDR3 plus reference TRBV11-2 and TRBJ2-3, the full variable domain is EAGVAQSPRYKIIEKRQSVAFWCNPISGHATLYWYQQILGQGPKLLIQFQNNGVVDDSQLPKDRFSAERLKGVDSTLKIQPAKLEDSAVYLCASSHGDPDTQYFGPGTRLTVL.

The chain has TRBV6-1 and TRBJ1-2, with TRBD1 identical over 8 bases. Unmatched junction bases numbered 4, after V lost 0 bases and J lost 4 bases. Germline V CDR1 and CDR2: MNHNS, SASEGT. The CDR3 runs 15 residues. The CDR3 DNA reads TGTGCCAGCAGTGAAGCAACCGGGACAGGCTATGGCTACACCTTC. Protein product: CASSEATGTGYGYTF.

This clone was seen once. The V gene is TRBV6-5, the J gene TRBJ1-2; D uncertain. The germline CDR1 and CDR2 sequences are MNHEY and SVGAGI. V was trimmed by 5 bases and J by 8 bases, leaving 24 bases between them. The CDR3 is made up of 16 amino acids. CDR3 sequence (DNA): TGTGCCAGCAGTCACTTCACATCGGGCCCCTCAGGAGGCTACACCTTC. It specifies CASSHFTSGPSGGYTF.

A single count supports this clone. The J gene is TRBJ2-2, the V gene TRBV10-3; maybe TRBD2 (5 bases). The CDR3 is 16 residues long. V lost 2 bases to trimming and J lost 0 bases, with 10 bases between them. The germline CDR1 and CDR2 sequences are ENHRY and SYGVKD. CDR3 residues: CAISEMVASNTGELFF. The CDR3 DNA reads TGTGCCATCAGTGAGATGGTAGCGTCGAACACCGGGGAGCTGTTTTTT.

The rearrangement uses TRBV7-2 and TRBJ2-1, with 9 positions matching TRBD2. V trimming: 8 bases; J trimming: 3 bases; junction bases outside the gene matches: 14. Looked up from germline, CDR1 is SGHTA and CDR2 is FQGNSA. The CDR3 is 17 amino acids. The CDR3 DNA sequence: TGTGCCAGCGGGGGGTTGCGGCGGGAGGGCCGCTACAATGAGCAGTTCTTC. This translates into CASGGLRREGRYNEQFF.

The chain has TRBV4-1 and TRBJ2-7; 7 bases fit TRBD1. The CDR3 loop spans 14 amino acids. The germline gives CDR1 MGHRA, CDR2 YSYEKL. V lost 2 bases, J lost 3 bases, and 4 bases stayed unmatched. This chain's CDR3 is CASSQTGALYEQYF. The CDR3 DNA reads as TGCGCCAGCAGCCAAACAGGGGCCCTCTACGAGCAGTACTTC.

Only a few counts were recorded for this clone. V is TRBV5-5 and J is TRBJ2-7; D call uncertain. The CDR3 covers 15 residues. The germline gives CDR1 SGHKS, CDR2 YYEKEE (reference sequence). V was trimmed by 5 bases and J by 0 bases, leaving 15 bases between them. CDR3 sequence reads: CASRREQDSSYEQYF. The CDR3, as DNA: TGTGCCAGCAGGAGAGAGCAGGATAGCTCCTACGAGCAGTACTTC.

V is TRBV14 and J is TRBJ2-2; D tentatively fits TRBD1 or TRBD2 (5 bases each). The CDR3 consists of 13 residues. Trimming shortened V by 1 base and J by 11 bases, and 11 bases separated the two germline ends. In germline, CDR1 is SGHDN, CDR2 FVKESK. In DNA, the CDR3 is TGTGCCAGCAGCCAAGTAGGGACGGGCGAGCTGTTTTTT. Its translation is CASSQVGTGELFF.

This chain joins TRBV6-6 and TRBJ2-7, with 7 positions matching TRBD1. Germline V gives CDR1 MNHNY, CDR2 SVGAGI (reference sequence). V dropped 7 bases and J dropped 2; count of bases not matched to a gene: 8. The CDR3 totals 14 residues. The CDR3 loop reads CASTPDRATYEQYF. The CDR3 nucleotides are TGTGCCAGCACCCCCGACAGGGCTACCTACGAGCAGTACTTC.

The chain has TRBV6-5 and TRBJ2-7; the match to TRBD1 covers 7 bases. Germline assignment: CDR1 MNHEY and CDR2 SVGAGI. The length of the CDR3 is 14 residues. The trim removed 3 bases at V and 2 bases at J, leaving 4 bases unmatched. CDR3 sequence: CASSYDRATYEQYF. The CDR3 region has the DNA TGTGCCAGCAGTTATGACAGGGCGACCTACGAGCAGTACTTC.